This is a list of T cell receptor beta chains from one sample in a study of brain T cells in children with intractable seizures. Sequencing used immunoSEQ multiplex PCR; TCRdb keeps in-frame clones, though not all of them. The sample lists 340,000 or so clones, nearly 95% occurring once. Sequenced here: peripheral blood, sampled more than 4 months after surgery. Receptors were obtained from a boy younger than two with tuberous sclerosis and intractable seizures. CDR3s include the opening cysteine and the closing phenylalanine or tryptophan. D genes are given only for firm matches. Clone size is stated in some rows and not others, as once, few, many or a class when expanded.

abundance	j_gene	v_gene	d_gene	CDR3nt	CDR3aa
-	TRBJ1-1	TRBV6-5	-	TGTGCCAGCAGTTTGGGACGTCCGATGAACACTGAAGCTTTCTTT	CASSLGRPMNTEAFF
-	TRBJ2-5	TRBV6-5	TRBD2	TGTGCCAGCAGTTACCCGGGGGGACGAGAGACCCAGTACTTC	CASSYPGGRETQYF
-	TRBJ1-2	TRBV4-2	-	TGTGCCAGCAGCCAAGAGAATGGGGAAGGCTACACCTTC	CASSQENGEGYTF
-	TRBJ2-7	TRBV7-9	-	TGTGCCAGCAGCTTAGATCTTGGGTTATCGGCTTACGAGCAGTACTTC	CASSLDLGLSAYEQYF
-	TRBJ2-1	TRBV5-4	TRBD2	TGTGCCAGCAGCTTGGGGACTAGCGTAAGCTCCTACAATGAGCAGTTCTTC	CASSLGTSVSSYNEQFF
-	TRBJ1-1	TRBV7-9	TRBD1	TGTGCCAGCAGCCGGAGTACAGGGGGCACTGAAGCTTTCTTT	CASSRSTGGTEAFF
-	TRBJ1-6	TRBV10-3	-	TGTGCCATCAGTGTATCCCGGGGGAATTCACCCCTCCACTTT	CAISVSRGNSPLHF
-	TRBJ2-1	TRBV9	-	TGTGCCAGCAGCGAGGGCGATGAGCAGTTCTTC	CASSEGDEQFF
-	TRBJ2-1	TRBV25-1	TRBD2	TGTGCCAGCAGCACGGGACTAGCGGGGGGTAGCTCCTACAATGAGCAGTTCTTC	CASSTGLAGGSSYNEQFF
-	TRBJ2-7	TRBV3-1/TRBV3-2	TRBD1	TGTGCCAGCAGCCAGGGACAGGGCTACGAGCAGTACTTC	CASSQGQGYEQYF
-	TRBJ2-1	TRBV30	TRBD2	TGTGCCTGGAGTGAAGGACTAGGGGACTACAATGAGCAGTTCTTC	CAWSEGLGDYNEQFF
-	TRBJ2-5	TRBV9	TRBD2	TGTGCCAGCAGCTCACGACTAGCGGGTGAGACCCAGTACTTC	CASSSRLAGETQYF
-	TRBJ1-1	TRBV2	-	TGTGCCAGCAGTGTGCGAGGAGACACTGAAGCTTTCTTT	CASSVRGDTEAFF
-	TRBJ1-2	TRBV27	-	TGTGCCAGCAGTTTATCGCCCCGCCCACCAGGGGAGGTCGGCTACACCTTC	CASSLSPRPPGEVGYTF
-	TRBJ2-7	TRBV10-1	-	TGCGCCAGCAGTGAGTCTAAGGAAGTGACAAGTGCCTACGAGCAGTACTTC	CASSESKEVTSAYEQYF
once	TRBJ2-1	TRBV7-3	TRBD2	TGTGCCAGCAGCTTAATATCGAGCGGGAGGAACAATGAGCAGTTCTTC	CASSLISSGRNNEQFF
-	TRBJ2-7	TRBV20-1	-	TGCAGTGCTAGAGAAACCTACGAGCAGTACTTC	CSARETYEQYF
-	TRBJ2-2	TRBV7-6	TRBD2	TGTGCCAGCAGCTTAGAACTAGCGGGAGCTTCGAACACCGGGGAGCTGTTTTTT	CASSLELAGASNTGELFF
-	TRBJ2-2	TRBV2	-	TGTGCCGCCAGAGGGGCCGGCACCGGGGAGCTGTTTTTT	CAARGAGTGELFF
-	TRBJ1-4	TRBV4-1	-	TGCGCCAGCAGCCAAAACCCACAGGGATCGGATGAAAAACTGTTTTTT	CASSQNPQGSDEKLFF
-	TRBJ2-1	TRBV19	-	TGTGCCAGTAGCTCGGGACGTTTGGATGAGCAGTTCTTC	CASSSGRLDEQFF
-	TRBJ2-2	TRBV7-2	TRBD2	TGTGCCAGCAGCTTCCCAGCGGGGGGCGACACCGGGGAGCTGTTTTTT	CASSFPAGGDTGELFF